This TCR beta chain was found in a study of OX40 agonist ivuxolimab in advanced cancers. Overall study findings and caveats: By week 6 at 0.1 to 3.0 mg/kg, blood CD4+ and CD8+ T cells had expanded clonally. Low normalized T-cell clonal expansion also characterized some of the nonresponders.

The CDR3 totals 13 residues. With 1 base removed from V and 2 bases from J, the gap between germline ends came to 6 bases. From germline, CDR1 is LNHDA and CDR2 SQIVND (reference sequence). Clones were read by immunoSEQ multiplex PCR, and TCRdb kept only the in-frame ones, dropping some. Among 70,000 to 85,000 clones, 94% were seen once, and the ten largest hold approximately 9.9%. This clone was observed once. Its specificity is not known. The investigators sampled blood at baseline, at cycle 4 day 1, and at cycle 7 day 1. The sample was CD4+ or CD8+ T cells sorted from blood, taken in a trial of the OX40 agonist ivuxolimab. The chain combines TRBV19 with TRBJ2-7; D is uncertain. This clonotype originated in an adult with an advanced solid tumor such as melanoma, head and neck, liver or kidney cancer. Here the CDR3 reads CASSIAVAYEQYF. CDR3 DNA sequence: TGTGCCAGTAGTATAGCAGTCGCCTACGAGCAGTACTTC.